The TCR beta chain under discussion was sequenced for a study of blood T cell repertoires in COVID-19. Overall study context: From T cells, B-cell-depleted T cells, or PBMCs came the material, which was cDNA or gDNA.

Participants had their cohort set by participant-reported clinical history. Donors of Cohort 3 who recovered were those that had two negative PCRs, clearance, or symptom resolution. The CDR3 sequence is 13 residues long. Looked up from germline, CDR1 is LNHDA and CDR2 is SQIVND (reference sequence). The V end was cut by 3 bases, the J end by 10 bases, with 10 bases between. As processed by the authors: How many nucleated cells were present was estimated from reference gene primer amplification. Data came from immunoSEQ multiplex PCR; TCRdb stores just in-frame clones and leaves some out. V, J and clone size reflect that table, while D and trimming were determined from the DNA. The sample has roughly 240,000 clones; roughly 88% are singletons.

The sample comprised PBMCs or T cells enriched from blood (not recorded which). The chain recombines TRBV19 with TRBJ1-6, with D perhaps matching TRBD1 (5 bases). This TCR was sampled from a woman between 50 and 59 years old who had recovered from COVID-19. CDR3 DNA: TGTGCCAGTAGTATTTTGGAGGGGTCACCCCTCCACTTT. Its translation: CASSILEGSPLHF.